This T cell receptor beta chain was sequenced for a study of cytomegalovirus exposure and HLA in healthy donors. Study-wide results and caveats: Among TCR beta chains, those listed as cytomegalovirus-associated numbered about 160.

The CDR3 runs 17 residues. CDR1 and CDR2 from the germline V gene are MGHRA and YSYEKL. Trimming stripped 0 bases from V and 2 bases from J, with 16 bases between. Method: immunoSEQ multiplex PCR; TCRdb's copy keeps in-frame clones and lacks some. Of 150,000 to 200,000 clones in the sample, roughly nine tenths were seen once. Regarding this clone: Its antigen is as yet unknown.

This TCR was sampled from a man under 40 in good health and CMV-seropositive. The sequenced material came from PBMCs. The V and J genes are TRBV4-1 and TRBJ2-5; D may be TRBD1 (6 bases). CDR3 coding DNA: TGCGCCAGCAGCCAAGAGGGAACATTAGACAGGCAAGAGACCCAGTACTTC. This gives the protein CASSQEGTLDRQETQYF.